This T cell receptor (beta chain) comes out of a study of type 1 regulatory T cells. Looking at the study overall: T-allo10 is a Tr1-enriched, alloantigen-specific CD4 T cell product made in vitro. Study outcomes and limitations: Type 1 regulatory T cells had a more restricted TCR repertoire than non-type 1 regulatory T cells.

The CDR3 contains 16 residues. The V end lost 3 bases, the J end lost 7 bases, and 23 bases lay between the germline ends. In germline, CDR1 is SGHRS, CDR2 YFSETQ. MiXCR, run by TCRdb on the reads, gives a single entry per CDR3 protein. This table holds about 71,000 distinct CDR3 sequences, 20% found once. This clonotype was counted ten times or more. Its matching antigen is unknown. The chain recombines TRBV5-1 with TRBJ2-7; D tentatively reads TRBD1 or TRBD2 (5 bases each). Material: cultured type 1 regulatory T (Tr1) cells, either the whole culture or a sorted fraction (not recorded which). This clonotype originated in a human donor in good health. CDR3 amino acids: CASSSGRRDLGEEQYF. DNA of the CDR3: TGCGCCAGCAGCTCGGGACGTCGGGACCTGGGGGAAGAGCAGTACTTC.